This TCR beta chain was sequenced for a study of tumor-infiltrating lymphocytes in primary liver carcinoma. About the study: T1-T3 N0M0 was the stage of the tumors, which were roughly 4.2 to 11 cm across.

Total RNA amounting to around 450 ng was the source from which TCR beta cDNA was made with a constant-region primer. Libraries for TCR beta were built through three nested multiplex PCR rounds, which together made up a slightly modified ARM-PCR procedure. Each of the first two PCR rounds ran approximately 11 cycles with TRBV1-TRBV30 forward and C-beta reverse primers. TCRdb ran MiXCR on the multiplex PCR reads and lists one entry per CDR3 protein. The sample shows 310,000 or so distinct CDR3 sequences, 65% of them seen only once. Germline DNA was extracted alongside blood RNA, which was obtained from unsorted whole blood. This CDR3 is built from 15 residues. The germline V gene encodes CDR1 LNHNV and CDR2 YYDKDF (reference sequence).

The sequence was obtained from a man aged 40-50 years with primary liver carcinoma and hepatitis B virus infection. The chain joins TRBV15 to TRBJ2-1; D call uncertain. Sequencing was done on a sample of peripheral blood. For the CDR3, the DNA is TGTACTACCAGCAGAGATCGGGCCCGTGGGAATGAGCAGTTCTTC. This codes for CTTSRDRARGNEQFF.